These 2 T cell receptor beta chains came from one sample sequenced in a study of vaccination effects on CD4 cells after COVID-19. The assay was immunoSEQ multiplex PCR, and TCRdb's table has in-frame clones only and misses some. The sample contains approximately 57,000 clones, around four fifths of which appear only once. No antigen has been assigned to these receptors. It was after 10 days of culture that CD4+ T cells were isolated. Two doses of either BNT162b2 or mRNA-1273 were given to each participant. The input for sequencing was CD4+ T cells from PBMCs cultured without peptide, taken after COVID-19 vaccination. The receptors stem from a human donor who received a COVID-19 vaccine.

This clone has a handful of counts. The J gene is TRBJ1-6, the V gene TRBV10-3, with TRBD1 matching over 7 bases. The trim removed 6 bases at V and 8 bases at J, leaving 7 bases unmatched. CDR3 length: 14 residues. Germline V lookup: CDR1 ENHRY, CDR2 SYGVKD. CDR3 DNA: TGTGCCATCAGAGAACAGGGGCTAGATTCACCCCTCCACTTT. It specifies CAIREQGLDSPLHF.

This clone showed up just a few times. V and J are TRBV7-9 and TRBJ2-1, with 8 nucleotides matching TRBD2. The CDR3 is 14 residues long. With 5 bases clipped from V and 9 bases from J, the junction kept 9 bases outside the gene matches. Germline-derived CDR1 and CDR2 are SEHNR and FQNEAQ (reference sequence). CDR3 in DNA: TGTGCCAGCAGCCCGCACACTACTAGCGGTGAGCAGTTCTTC. Its translation is CASSPHTTSGEQFF.